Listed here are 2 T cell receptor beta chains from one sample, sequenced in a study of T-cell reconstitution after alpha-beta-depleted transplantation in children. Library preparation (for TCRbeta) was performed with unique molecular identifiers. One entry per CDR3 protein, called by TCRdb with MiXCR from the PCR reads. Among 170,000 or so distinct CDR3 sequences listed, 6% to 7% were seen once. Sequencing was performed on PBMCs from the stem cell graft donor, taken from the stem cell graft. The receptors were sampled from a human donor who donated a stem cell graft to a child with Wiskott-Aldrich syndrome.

For the CDR3, the DNA is TGTGCCAGCAGTGAAGCGCTTCCAGAGACCCAGTACTTC. Its translation is CASSEALPETQYF. This rearrangement joins TRBV2 to TRBJ2-5; D is undetermined. The CDR3 contains 13 residues. V was cut by 0 bases and J by 4 bases, with 6 bases left in between. CDR1 is SNHLY and CDR2 is FYNNEI in the germline V gene.

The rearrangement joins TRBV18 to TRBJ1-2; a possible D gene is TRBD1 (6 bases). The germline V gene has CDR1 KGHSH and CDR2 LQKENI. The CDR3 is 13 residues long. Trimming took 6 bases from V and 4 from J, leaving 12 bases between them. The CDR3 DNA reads TGTGCCAGCTCGTACAGGGAATTCTATGGCTACACCTTC. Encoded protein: CASSYREFYGYTF.